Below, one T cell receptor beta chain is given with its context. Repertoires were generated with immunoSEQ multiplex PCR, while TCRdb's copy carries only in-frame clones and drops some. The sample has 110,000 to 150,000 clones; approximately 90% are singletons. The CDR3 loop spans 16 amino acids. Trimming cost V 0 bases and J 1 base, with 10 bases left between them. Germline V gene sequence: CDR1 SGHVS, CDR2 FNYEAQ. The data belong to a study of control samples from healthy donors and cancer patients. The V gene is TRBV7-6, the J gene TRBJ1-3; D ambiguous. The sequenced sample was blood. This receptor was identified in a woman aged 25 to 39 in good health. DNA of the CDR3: TGTGCCAGCAGCTTAGCCGGGGTTAGGTCTGGAAACACCATATATTTT. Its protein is CASSLAGVRSGNTIYF.